This TCR beta chain was found in a study of T cell responses to AZD1222 COVID-19 vaccine. The CDR3 length is 18 residues. CDR1 LNHDA and CDR2 SQIVND come from the germline V gene (reference sequence). The V segment lost 3 bases and the J segment 1 base; nucleotides outside the gene matches: 13. Here immunoSEQ multiplex PCR was the method, and the copy in TCRdb shows in-frame clones only, minus some. This table holds more than 140,000 clones, about 92% found once. Worth noting for this clone: No antigen is known for it.

Whole-study findings and limits: Clonal diversity was possibly underestimated, and white British individuals and females predominated among donors. Baseline seropositivity occurred in only a handful of AZD1222 recipients. As reported, nearly half of all spike-specific TCRs target variant regions that are unmutated.

The input for sequencing was peripheral blood, taken on day 0 of MenACWY control vaccination. The sequence derives from an adult in good health. V usage is TRBV19 and J usage is TRBJ2-7; TRBD1 agrees at 9 bases. The CDR3 protein is CASSIKRGQGGPSYEQYF. The DNA of the CDR3 is TGTGCCAGTAGTATTAAAAGGGGACAGGGAGGACCTTCCTACGAGCAGTACTTC.